This entry is about one TCR beta chain. A junction end diverges from the germline sequence, so it may reflect a read error. In Seattle, patients joined the study during active infection and were tracked longitudinally. The data originate from a study of blood T cell repertoires in COVID-19. On the study more broadly: Nucleic acid was either cDNA or gDNA, and it came from T cells, B-cell-depleted T cells, or PBMCs.

The assay was immunoSEQ multiplex PCR, and TCRdb's table has in-frame clones only and misses some. The sample includes over 200,000 clones, 90% to 95% of them seen just once. Sequencing was done on a sample of peripheral blood. The sequence was obtained from a man in his sixties with COVID-19, enrolled during active disease.

CDR3 amino acids: CASGSGLAGAPVF. CDR3 DNA: TGTGCTAGTGGTTCCGGACTAGCGGGGGCCCCCGTCTTC. J is TRBJ2-1 and V is TRBV12-5; TRBD2 agrees at 13 bases. The CDR3 is 13 amino acids. Germline CDR1 LGHNT, CDR2 FRNRAP.